This T cell receptor beta chain was retrieved from a study of blood T cell repertoires in COVID-19. The method was immunoSEQ multiplex PCR; TCRdb's version includes in-frame clones alone and lacks a portion of them. The table shows 210,000 or so clones, with about 91% occurring only once. The specimen sequenced was peripheral blood. This receptor was taken from a woman in her 40s with acute or convalescent COVID-19.

The CDR3: CASSGRLNTGELFF. The CDR3 coding sequence is TGTGCCAGCAGCGGGAGACTGAACACCGGGGAGCTGTTTTTT. The chain uses TRBV9 and TRBJ2-2; no clear D. With 3 bases removed from V and 1 base from J, the gap between germline ends came to 7 bases. There are 14 residues in the CDR3. Germline CDR1 is SGDLS and CDR2 is YYNGEE.